This T cell receptor (beta chain) was profiled in a study of radiotherapy plus CTLA-4 blockade in lung cancer. About the research overall: An objective response was seen in about 17% of patients, and disease control in roughly 28%. Study results and limitations: Blood saw expansion of tumor-derived TCR clones after radiotherapy plus ipilimumab. Interferon-beta, together with early blood T cell clone dynamics, reportedly best predicted response.

The method was immunoSEQ multiplex PCR; TCRdb's version includes in-frame clones alone and lacks a portion of them. The sample records about 45,000 clones, approximately 79% being singletons. To note about this clone: Its antigen is currently unknown.

CTLA-4 blockade using ipilimumab, together with focal radiation, was received by patients with chemo-refractory metastatic non-small-cell lung cancer. V was pared by 4 bases and J by 7 bases, with 12 bases of the junction left unmatched. This CDR3 comprises 17 residues. Germline-derived CDR1 and CDR2 are ENHRY and SYGVKD. The starting material was peripheral blood, obtained from a patient treated with radiotherapy plus ipilimumab. The TCR sequence derives from a human donor with non-small cell lung cancer who had stable disease on radiotherapy plus ipilimumab. J is TRBJ2-2 and V is TRBV10-3, with 10 bases fitting TRBD2. The CDR3 DNA is TGTGCCATCAGTGCTCCTTCACTAGCGGGACTTGGCGGGGAGCTGTTTTTT. Its protein product is CAISAPSLAGLGGELFF.